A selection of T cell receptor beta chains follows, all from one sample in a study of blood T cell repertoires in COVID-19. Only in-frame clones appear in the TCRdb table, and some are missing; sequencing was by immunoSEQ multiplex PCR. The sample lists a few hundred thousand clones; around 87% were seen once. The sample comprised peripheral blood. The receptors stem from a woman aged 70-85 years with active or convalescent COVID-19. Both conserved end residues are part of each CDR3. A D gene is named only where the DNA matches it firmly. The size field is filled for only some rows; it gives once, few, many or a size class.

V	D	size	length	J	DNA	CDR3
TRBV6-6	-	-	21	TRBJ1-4	TGTGCCAGCAGCCGGGAGGGCCTTACTGGTTTTTCTTTTGTAACTAATGAAAAACTGTTTTTT	CASSREGLTGFSFVTNEKLFF
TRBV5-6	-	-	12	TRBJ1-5	TGTGCCAGCAGCTTGTTCGATCAGCCCCAGCATTTT	CASSLFDQPQHF
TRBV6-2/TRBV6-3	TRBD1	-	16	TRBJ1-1	TGTGCCAGCAGCCCACCTACCGGGACAGGGAACCCTGAAGCTTTCTTT	CASSPPTGTGNPEAFF
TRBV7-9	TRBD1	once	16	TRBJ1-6	TGTGCCAGCAGCCCCACAGGGGCCCCATATAATTCACCCCTCCACTTT	CASSPTGAPYNSPLHF
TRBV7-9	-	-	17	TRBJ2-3	TGTGCCAGCAGACCTCCCCCCGGGACACGAGGCACAGATACGCAGTATTTT	CASRPPPGTRGTDTQYF
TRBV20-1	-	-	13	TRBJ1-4	TGCAGTGCTAGTCCCTTTCCTAATGAAAAACTGTTTTTT	CSASPFPNEKLFF
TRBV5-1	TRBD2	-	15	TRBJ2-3	TGCGCCAGCAGCTTGGGGGACTACGACACAGATACGCAGTATTTT	CASSLGDYDTDTQYF
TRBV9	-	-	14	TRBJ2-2	TGTGCCAGCAGCGGACTAGCGAACACCGGGGAGCTGTTTTTT	CASSGLANTGELFF
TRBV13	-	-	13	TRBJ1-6	TGTGCCAGCAGCTTCCAGGGGACCAAACCCCTCCACTTT	CASSFQGTKPLHF
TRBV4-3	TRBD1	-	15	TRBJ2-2	TGCGCCAGCAGCCGCCTCACTCAGGGGGCCGGGGAGCTGTTTTTT	CASSRLTQGAGELFF
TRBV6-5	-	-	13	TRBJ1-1	TGTGCCAGCAGGCGGGGTCGGGACACTGAAGCTTTCTTT	CASRRGRDTEAFF
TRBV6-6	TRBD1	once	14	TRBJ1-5	TGTGCCAGCAGTCCGACAGGGGAGGGACAGCCCCAGCATTTT	CASSPTGEGQPQHF
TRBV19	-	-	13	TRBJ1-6	TGTGCCAGTAGTTCCGGAGGGAATTCACCCCTCCACTTT	CASSSGGNSPLHF
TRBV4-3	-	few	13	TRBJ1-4	TGCGCCAGCAGTCGAAGAGCTAATGAAAAACTGTTTTTT	CASSRRANEKLFF
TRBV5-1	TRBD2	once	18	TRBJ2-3	TGCGCCAGCAGCCCAGGTCGGCTAGCGGGGGGGCGGACAGATACGCAGTATTTT	CASSPGRLAGGRTDTQYF
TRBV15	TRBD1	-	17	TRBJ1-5	TGTGCCACCAGCAGAGAACGGGTGACAGGGTCTCATCAGCCCCAGCATTTT	CATSRERVTGSHQPQHF
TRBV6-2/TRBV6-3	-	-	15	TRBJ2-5	TGTGCCAGCAGTTACTCGATAGTCACTTCAGAGACCCAGTACTTC	CASSYSIVTSETQYF